The following is a T cell receptor (beta chain) sequence with its context. The sample originates from a study of blood T cell repertoires in COVID-19. Across the whole study: There were acute and convalescent COVID-19 samples, and they came from the United States, Italy and Spain. The analysed material was cDNA or gDNA that came from T cells, B-cell-depleted T cells, or PBMCs.

Seattle patient enrollment occurred during active infection, with longitudinal follow-up thereafter. CDR3 size: 14 residues. The germline CDR1 and CDR2 sequences are SGHRS and YFSETQ. The V and J ends lost 2 bases and 2 bases respectively, with 10 bases between them. Original handling: The assay estimated nucleated cells by amplifying reference gene primers. Assay used: immunoSEQ multiplex PCR; TCRdb lists only in-frame clones, some missing. D and trimming were read from the DNA, whereas the V and J calls and clone size are those reported in that table. The sample yields over 150,000 clones, more than 70% seen once.

J is TRBJ2-5 and V is TRBV5-1; a possible D gene is TRBD2 (6 bases). The sequencing input was peripheral blood. The TCR was taken from a man in his forties or fifties with COVID-19, enrolled during active disease. The CDR3 region is CASSLAGSQETQYF. The DNA of the CDR3 is TGCGCCAGCAGCTTAGCCGGGAGTCAAGAGACCCAGTACTTC.